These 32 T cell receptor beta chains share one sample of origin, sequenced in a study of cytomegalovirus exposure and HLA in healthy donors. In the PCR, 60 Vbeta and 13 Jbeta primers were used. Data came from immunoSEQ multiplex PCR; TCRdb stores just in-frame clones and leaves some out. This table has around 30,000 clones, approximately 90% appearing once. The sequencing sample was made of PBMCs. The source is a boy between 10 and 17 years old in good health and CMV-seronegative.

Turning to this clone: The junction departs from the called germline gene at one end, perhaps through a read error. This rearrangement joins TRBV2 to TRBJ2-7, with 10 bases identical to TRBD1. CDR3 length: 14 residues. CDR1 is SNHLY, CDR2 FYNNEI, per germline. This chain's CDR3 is CASREGQGDYEQYF. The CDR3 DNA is TGTGCCAGCAGGGAAGGACAGGGGGACTACGAGCAGTACTTC. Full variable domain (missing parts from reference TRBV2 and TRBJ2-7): EPEVTQTPSHQVTQMGQEVILRCVPISNHLYFYWYRQILGQKVEFLVSFYNNEISEKSEIFDDQFSVERPDGSNFTLKIRSTKLEDSAMYFCASREGQGDYEQYFGPGTRLTVT.

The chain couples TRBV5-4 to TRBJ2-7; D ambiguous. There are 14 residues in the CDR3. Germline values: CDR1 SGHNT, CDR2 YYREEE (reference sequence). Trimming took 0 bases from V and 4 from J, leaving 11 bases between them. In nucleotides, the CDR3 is TGTGCCAGCAGCTTGGGGCGGCCACCTTACGAGCAGTACTTC. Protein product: CASSLGRPPYEQYF.

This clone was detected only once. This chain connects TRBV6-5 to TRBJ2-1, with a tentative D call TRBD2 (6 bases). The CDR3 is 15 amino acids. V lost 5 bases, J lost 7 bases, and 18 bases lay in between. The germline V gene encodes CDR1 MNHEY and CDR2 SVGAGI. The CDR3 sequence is CASSTSHFLGNEQFF. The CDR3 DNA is TGTGCCAGCAGTACTAGCCACTTTTTAGGGAATGAGCAGTTCTTC.

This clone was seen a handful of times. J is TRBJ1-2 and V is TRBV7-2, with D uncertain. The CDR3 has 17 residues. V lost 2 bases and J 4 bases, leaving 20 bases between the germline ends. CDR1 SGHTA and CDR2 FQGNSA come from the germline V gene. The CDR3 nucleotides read TGTGCCAGCAGCTTATTAGGTCCTGATAGCGCTTTCTATGGCTACACCTTC. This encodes CASSLLGPDSAFYGYTF.

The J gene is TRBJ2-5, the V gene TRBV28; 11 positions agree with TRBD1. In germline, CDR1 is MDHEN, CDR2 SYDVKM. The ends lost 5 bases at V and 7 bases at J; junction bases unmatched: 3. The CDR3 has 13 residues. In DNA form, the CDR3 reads TGTGCCAGCAGTCCGGGACAGGGGGGGACCCAGTACTTC. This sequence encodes CASSPGQGGTQYF.

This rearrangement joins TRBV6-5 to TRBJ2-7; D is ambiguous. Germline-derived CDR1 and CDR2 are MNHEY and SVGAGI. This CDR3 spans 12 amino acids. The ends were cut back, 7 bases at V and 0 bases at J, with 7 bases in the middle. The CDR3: CASTSSSYEQYF. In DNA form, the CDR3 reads TGTGCCAGCACCTCGAGCTCCTACGAGCAGTACTTC.

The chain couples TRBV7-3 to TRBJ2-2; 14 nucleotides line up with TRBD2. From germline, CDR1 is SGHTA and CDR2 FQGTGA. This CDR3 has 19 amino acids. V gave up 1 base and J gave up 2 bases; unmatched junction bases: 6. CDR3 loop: CASSLIPTSGGANTGELFF. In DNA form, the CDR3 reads TGTGCCAGCAGCTTAATCCCGACTAGCGGGGGGGCAAACACCGGGGAGCTGTTTTTT.

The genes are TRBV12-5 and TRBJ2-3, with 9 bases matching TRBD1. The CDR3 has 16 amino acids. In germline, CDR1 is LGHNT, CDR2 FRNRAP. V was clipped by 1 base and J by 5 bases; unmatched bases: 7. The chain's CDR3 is CASGLGLQGAGDTQYF. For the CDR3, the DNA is TGTGCTAGTGGTTTGGGTTTACAGGGGGCCGGAGATACGCAGTATTTT.

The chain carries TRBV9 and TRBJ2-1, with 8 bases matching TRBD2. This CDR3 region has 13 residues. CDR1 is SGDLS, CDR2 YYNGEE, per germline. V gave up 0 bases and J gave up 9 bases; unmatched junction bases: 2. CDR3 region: CASSVVAGSEQFF. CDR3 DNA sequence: TGTGCCAGCAGCGTAGTAGCGGGGAGTGAGCAGTTCTTC.

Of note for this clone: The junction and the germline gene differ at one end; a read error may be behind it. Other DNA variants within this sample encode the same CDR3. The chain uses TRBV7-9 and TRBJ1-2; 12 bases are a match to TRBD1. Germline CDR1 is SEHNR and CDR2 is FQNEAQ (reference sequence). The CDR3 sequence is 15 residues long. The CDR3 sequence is CASSLGDRGRDGYTF. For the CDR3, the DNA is TGTGCTAGCAGCTTGGGGGACAGGGGGCGGGATGGCTACACCTTC. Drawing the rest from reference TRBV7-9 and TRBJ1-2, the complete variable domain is DTGVSQNPRHKITKRGQNVTFRCDPISEHNRLYWYRQTLGQGPEFLTYFQNEAQLEKSRLLSDRFSAERPKGSFSTLEIQRTEQGDSAMYLCASSLGDRGRDGYTFGSGTRLTVV.

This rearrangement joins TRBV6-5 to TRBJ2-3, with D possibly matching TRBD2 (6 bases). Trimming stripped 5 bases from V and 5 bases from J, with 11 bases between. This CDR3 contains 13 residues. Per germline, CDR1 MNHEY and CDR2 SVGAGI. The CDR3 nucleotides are TGTGCCAGCAGTCCGTCCGGGGGAGATACGCAGTATTTT. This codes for CASSPSGGDTQYF.

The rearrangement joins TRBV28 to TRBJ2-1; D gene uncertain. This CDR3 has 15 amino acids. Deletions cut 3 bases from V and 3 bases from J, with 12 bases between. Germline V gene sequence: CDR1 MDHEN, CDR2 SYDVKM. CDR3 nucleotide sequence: TGTGCCAGCAGTTTGGGCCAGAGTTACTACAATGAGCAGTTCTTC. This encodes CASSLGQSYYNEQFF.

Here the CDR3 reads CASRYRGTGELFF. CDR3 DNA: TGTGCCAGCAGGTACAGGGGTACCGGGGAGCTGTTTTTT. The chain is built from TRBV6-5 and TRBJ2-2; 7 bases map to TRBD1. The junction had 3 bases not matched to a gene; V was cut back by 6 bases and J by 5 bases. CDR3 length: 13 amino acids. Germline V gene data show CDR1 as MNHEY and CDR2 as SVGAGI.

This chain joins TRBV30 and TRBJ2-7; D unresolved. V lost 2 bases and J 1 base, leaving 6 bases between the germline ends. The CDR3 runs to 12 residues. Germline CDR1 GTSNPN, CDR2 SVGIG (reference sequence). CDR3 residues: CAWSPDSYEQYF. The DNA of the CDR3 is TGTGCCTGGAGTCCAGATTCCTACGAGCAGTACTTC. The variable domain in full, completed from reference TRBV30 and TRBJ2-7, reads SQTIHQWPATLVQPVGSPLSLECTVEGTSNPNLYWYRQAAGRGLQLLFYSVGIGQISSEVPQNLSASRPQDRQFILSSKKLLLSDSGFYLCAWSPDSYEQYFGPGTRLTVT.

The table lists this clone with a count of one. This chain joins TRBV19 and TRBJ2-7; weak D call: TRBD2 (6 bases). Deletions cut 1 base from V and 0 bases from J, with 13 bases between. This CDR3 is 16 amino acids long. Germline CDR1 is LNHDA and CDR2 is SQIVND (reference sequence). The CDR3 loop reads CASSIGQGTPSYEQYF. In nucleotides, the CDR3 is TGTGCCAGTAGTATAGGACAAGGGACTCCCTCCTACGAGCAGTACTTC.

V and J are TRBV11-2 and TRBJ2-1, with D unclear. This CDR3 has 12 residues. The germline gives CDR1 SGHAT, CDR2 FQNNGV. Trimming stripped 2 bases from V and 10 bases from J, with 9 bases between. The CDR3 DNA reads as TGTGCCAGCAGCTTAAACAGTGGGGAGCAGTTCTTC. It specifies CASSLNSGEQFF.

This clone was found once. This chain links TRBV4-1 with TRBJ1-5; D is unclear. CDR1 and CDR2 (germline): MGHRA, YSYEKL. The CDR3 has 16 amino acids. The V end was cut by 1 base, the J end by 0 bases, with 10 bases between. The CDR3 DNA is TGCGCCAGCAGCCAAGTCGAGGGTTATAGCAATCAGCCCCAGCATTTT. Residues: CASSQVEGYSNQPQHF.

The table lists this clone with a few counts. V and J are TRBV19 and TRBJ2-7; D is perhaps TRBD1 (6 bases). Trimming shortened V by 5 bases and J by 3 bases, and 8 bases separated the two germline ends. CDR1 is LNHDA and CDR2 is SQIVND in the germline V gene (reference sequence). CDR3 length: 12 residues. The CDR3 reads CASSGQLYEQYF. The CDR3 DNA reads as TGTGCCAGTAGTGGACAGCTCTACGAGCAGTACTTC.

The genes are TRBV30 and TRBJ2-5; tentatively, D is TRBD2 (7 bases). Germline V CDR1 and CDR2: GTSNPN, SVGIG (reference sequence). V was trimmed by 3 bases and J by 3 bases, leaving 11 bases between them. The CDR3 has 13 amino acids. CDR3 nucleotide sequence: TGTGCCTGGAGAACGGGGGGCAAAGAGACCCAGTACTTC. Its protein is CAWRTGGKETQYF.

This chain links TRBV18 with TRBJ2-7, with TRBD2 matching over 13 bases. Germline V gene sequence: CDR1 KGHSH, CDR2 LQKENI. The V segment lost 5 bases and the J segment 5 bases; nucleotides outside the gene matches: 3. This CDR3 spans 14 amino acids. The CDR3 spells CASSSGLAGNEQYF. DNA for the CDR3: TGTGCCAGCTCATCGGGACTAGCGGGGAACGAGCAGTACTTC.

The CDR3 is CASSSPSGRGETQYF. The CDR3 nucleotides are TGTGCCAGCAGCTCCCCCAGTGGCAGGGGGGAGACCCAGTACTTC. The rearrangement uses TRBV7-8 and TRBJ2-5; 7 bases fit TRBD1. Germline-derived CDR1 and CDR2 are SGHVS and FQNEAQ. The CDR3 length is 15 residues. Losses at the gene ends were 4 bases for V and 5 bases for J; bases not matched to a gene: 10.

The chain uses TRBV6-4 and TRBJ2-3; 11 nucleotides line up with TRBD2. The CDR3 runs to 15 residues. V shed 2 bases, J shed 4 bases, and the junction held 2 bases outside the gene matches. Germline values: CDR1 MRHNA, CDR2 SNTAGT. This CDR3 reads CASSDHSGGADTQYF. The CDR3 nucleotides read TGTGCCAGCAGTGACCATAGCGGGGGGGCAGATACGCAGTATTTT.

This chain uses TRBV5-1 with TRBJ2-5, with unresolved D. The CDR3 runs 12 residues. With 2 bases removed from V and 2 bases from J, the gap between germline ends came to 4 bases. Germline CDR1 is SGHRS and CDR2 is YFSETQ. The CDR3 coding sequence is TGCGCCAGCAGCTTACTACAAGAGACCCAGTACTTC. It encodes CASSLLQETQYF. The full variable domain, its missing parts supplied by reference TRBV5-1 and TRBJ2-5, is KAGVTQTPRYLIKTRGQQVTLSCSPISGHRSVSWYQQTPGQGLQFLFEYFSETQRNKGNFPGRFSGRQFSNSRSEMNVSTLELGDSALYLCASSLLQETQYFGPGTRLLVL.

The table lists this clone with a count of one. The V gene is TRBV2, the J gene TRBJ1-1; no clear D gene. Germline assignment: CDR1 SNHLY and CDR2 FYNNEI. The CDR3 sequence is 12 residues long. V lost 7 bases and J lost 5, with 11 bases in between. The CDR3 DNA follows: TGTGCCAGCACTCCCCCCGGGACTGAAGCTTTCTTT. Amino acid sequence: CASTPPGTEAFF.

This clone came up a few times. The CDR3 coding sequence is TGTGCCAGCAGGGGGGCTGGGAACAACGAGCAGTACTTC. Translated: CASRGAGNNEQYF. The chain links TRBV6-1 to TRBJ2-7; possibly TRBD1 for D (6 bases). Trimming pared 6 bases from V and 5 bases from J, leaving 14 bases between. Germline CDR1 and CDR2: MNHNS and SASEGT. This CDR3 contains 13 residues.

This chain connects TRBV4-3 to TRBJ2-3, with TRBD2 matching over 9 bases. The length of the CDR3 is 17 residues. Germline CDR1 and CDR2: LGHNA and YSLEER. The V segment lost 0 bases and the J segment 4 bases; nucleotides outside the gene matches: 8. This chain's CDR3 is CASSQDVGGGAADTQYF. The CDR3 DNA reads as TGCGCCAGCAGCCAAGATGTCGGCGGGGGGGCCGCAGATACGCAGTATTTT.

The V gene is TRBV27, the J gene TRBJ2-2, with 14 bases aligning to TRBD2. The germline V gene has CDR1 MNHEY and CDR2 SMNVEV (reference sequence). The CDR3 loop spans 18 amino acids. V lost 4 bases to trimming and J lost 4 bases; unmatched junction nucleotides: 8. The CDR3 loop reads CASSWGLAGAFSTGELFF. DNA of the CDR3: TGTGCCAGCAGTTGGGGACTAGCGGGGGCCTTTAGCACCGGGGAGCTGTTTTTT.

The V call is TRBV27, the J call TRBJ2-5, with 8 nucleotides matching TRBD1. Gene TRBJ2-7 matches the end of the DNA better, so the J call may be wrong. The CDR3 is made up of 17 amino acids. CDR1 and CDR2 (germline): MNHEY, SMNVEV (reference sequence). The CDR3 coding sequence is TGTGCCAGCAGTTTATCGATGATAGGACAGGGATCCTACGAGCAGTACTTC. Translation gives CASSLSMIGQGSYEQYF.

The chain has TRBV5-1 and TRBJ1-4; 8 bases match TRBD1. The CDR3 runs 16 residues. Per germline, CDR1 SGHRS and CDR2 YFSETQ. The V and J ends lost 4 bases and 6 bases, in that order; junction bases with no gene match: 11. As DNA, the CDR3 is TGCGCCAGCAGCGGCGGACAGGGAGAATGGCATGAAAAACTGTTTTTT. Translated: CASSGGQGEWHEKLFF.

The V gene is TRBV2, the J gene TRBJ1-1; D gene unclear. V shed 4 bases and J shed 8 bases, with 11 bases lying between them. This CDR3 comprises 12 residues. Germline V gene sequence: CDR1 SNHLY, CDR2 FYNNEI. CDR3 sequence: CASSVLSSEAFF. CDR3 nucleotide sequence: TGTGCCAGCAGTGTCCTTTCCTCGGAAGCTTTCTTT.

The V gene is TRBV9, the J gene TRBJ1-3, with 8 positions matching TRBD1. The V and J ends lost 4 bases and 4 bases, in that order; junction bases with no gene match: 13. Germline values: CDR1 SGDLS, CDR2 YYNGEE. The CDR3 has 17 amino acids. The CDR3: CASSLTPGGAEGNTIYF. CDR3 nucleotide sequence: TGTGCCAGCAGCCTCACCCCAGGGGGCGCGGAAGGAAACACCATATATTTT.

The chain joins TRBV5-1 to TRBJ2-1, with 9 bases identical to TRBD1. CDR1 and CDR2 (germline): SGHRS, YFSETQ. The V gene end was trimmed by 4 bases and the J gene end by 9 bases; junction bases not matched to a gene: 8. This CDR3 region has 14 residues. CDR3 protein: CASSPGQGILEQFF. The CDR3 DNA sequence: TGCGCCAGCAGCCCGGGACAGGGTATTCTTGAGCAGTTCTTC.